This entry describes one TCR beta chain. Its antigen is still unknown. Base qualities are missing; no much larger clone stands one base away. These data are taken from a study of shared clonotypes between healthy human individuals (dated by TCRdb to the early 2020s). With respect to the entire study: The cohort comprised two women and a few men aged 18 to 49 years. For each donor, CD4 naive and CD4 memory were each run on three plates, CD8 naive on two plates, and CD8 memory on one plate. To estimate repertoire size and how much clonotype sharing occurs between individuals, the study deeply sequenced the blood TCR repertoires of five healthy adults. Libraries were prepared and TCR repertoires were sequenced by different laboratories using diverse techniques, in order to increase sequencing depth and limit assay-specific biases. Between about 0.9 and 10 billion PBMCs per donor were obtained by leukapheresis.

What the study reported, not specific to this receptor: Estimated clonotype richness was generally larger for naive than for memory subsets. Sharing across several donors was observed for around 5% of naive CD4, over 3% of naive CD8, 2% to 2.5% of memory CD4, and around 0.4% of memory CD8 clonotypes. Sampling was restricted to blood, and TCR repertoires in tissue are likely to differ from TCR repertoires in blood. Higher generation probabilities were observed for clonotypes shared by all four sorted-subset donors than for non-shared clonotypes. Based on pairwise subsampling, the degree of clonotype sharing among donors was expected to be affected by sequencing depth. Because the study included only a small number of donors, the genetic and exposure-history diversity represented was limited. Rarefaction of sorted-subset datasets indicated incomplete sequencing despite the large sequencing depth.

The CDR3 contains 14 residues, cysteine and phenylalanine counted. The kept DNA is CDR3 alone, 42 bases in frame from the first base. The germline V gene gives CDR1 as MDHEN and CDR2 as SYDVKM. The junction shows trimming of 7 bases on V and 4 bases on J, plus 14 bases between the germline ends. TCR CDR3 regions were amplified from genomic DNA by multiplex PCR using the deep immunoSEQ assay. Extracted genomic DNA from each cell subset was distributed evenly across all wells of several immunoSEQ 96-well plates, and each plate was treated as a replicate. For sorted subsets, each replicate PCR was loaded with approximately 0.2 ug genomic DNA, equivalent to some 31,000 T cell genomes. The purified libraries were quantified using a Qubit 3.0 fluorometer, sized with a Bioanalyzer 2100, and then quantified again using the KAPA Library Quantification kit. Each immunoSEQ 96-well plate was sequenced on its own single-read 150-cycle Illumina NextSeq 550 flow cell. The original pipeline was this. Because only junctional sequences without quality scores were contained in the immunoSEQ output, filtering matching that applied to full-length reads could not be performed. To assign V/J genes and CDR3, sequences were annotated using PyIR, a Python wrapper for IgBLAST v1.9, with IMGT germline references. Reads were filtered out if the reads had weak V/J assignments (E-value above 1e-6), no CDR3, stop codons, out-of-frame junctions, or ambiguous translated residues. V3J clonotypes were defined as sequences sharing the same inferred V gene, J gene, and CDR3 amino acid sequence. Percentage overlap between repertoires was computed as shared unique clonotypes divided by the size of the smaller repertoire. RTK rarefaction, the Chao1 estimator, and Recon v2.1 estimates of unobserved clonotypes were used to assess repertoire richness. OLGA was used to compute generation probabilities for all TCRbeta clonotypes that the gDNA method yielded from a few donors. In its TCRdb copy, this immuneACCESS table keeps in-frame sequences only and misses some clones. Where compared with another copy, unresolved V genes explain less than half of these, and the others have no known cause. V and J calls and clone size are given by that table; D and trimming were obtained from the DNA. In all, the sample holds over a million clones, and around 82% of those were seen once. Around 0.61% of the sample is in the top ten clones.

The donors were healthy, HIV-negative adults with no recently reported acute infections or vaccinations. Every donor was a Caucasian adult residing in Nashville, Tennessee, USA. CD4+ T cells were enriched by magnetic negative selection; naive cells were then positively selected on CD45RA, and the negative fraction formed the memory subset. After blood collection by leukapheresis, PBMCs were isolated using Ficoll-Histopaque density gradient centrifugation and then cryopreserved in the vapor phase of liquid nitrogen. Analytical flow cytometry was used to check the purity and quantity of every magnetically sorted T cell population. Each sorted fraction had its genomic DNA isolated and then quantified by UV absorbance on a Nanodrop 2000c.

The specimen was memory CD4+ T cells from PBMCs. Read against the paper, the sample's cell subset or site label means: CD45RA-negative fraction. The rearranged chain carries TRBV28 and TRBJ2-1; TRBD2 could be the D gene, as 7 bases match. The source is a man aged 18 to 29 in good health. Some clones in this sample may be carry-over from other donors' samples. Read as DNA, the sequence is TGTGCCAGCACTCGAGGGGGGGGATACAATGAGCAGTTCTTC. This is translated as CASTRGGGYNEQFF.